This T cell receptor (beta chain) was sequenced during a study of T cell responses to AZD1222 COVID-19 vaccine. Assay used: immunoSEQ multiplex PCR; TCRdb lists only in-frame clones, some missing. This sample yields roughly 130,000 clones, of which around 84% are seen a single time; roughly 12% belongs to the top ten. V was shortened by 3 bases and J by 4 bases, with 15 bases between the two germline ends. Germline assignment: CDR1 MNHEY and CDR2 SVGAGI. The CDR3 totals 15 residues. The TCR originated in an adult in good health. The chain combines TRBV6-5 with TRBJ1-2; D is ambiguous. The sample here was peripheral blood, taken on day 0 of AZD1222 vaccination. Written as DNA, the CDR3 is TGTGCCAGCAGTTATTTCCCCCTCGTTACCTATGGCTACACCTTC. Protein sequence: CASSYFPLVTYGYTF.